These 31 T cell receptor beta chains share one sample of origin, sequenced in a study of cytomegalovirus exposure and HLA in healthy donors. The PCR employed 60 Vbeta primers together with 13 Jbeta primers. This table comes from immunoSEQ multiplex PCR, and its TCRdb copy is limited to in-frame clones, with some not included. The repertoire holds some 150,000 clones, with around 80% as singletons. Sequencing was done on a sample of PBMCs. Source of these receptors: a woman between 50 and 59 years old in good health and CMV-seropositive.

This clone was counted only a few times. The rearrangement joins TRBV10-3 to TRBJ1-1; tentatively, D is TRBD1 (6 bases). The CDR3 sequence is 15 residues long. Germline V gene lookup returns CDR1 ENHRY and CDR2 SYGVKD. V was clipped by 4 bases and J by 1 base, with 13 bases between them. The CDR3 bases are TGTGCCATCAGTGGTAAAACAGGGACGAACACTGAAGCTTTCTTT. Protein sequence: CAISGKTGTNTEAFF.

This sequence joins TRBV7-2 and TRBJ2-3; the match to TRBD2 covers 10 bases. Germline loops: CDR1 SGHTA, CDR2 FQGNSA. The trim removed 1 base at V and 6 bases at J, leaving 4 bases unmatched. This CDR3 has 15 residues. The chain's CDR3 is CASSLGLAGVDTQYF. DNA for the CDR3: TGTGCCAGCAGCTTAGGGCTAGCGGGAGTGGATACGCAGTATTTT.

This clone was observed a few times. The V call is TRBV5-1, the J call TRBJ1-2; tentative D call: TRBD1 (5 bases). The germline V gene encodes CDR1 SGHRS and CDR2 YFSETQ. The CDR3 consists of 13 residues. With 0 bases removed from V and 6 bases from J, the gap between germline ends came to 9 bases. The CDR3 region has the DNA TGCGCCAGCAGCTTGGACGGGGGTAATGGCTACACCTTC. Its translation is CASSLDGGNGYTF. The variable domain in full, completed from reference TRBV5-1 and TRBJ1-2, reads KAGVTQTPRYLIKTRGQQVTLSCSPISGHRSVSWYQQTPGQGLQFLFEYFSETQRNKGNFPGRFSGRQFSNSRSEMNVSTLELGDSALYLCASSLDGGNGYTFGSGTRLTVV.

The rearrangement links TRBV18 to TRBJ2-1; D possibly corresponds to TRBD1 (5 bases). The ends were cut back, 2 bases at V and 7 bases at J, with 15 bases in the middle. The CDR3 is 15 amino acids. Germline CDR1 is KGHSH and CDR2 is LQKENI. CDR3 DNA: TGTGCCAGCTCACCAACAGGACGCCCCTTGAATGAGCAGTTCTTC. It yields the protein CASSPTGRPLNEQFF.

The genes are TRBV7-2 and TRBJ2-7; possibly TRBD2 for D (5 bases). V dropped 4 bases and J dropped 1 base, with 11 bases sitting between them. CDR1 SGHTA and CDR2 FQGNSA come from the germline V gene. This CDR3 comprises 14 residues. CDR3 nucleotides: TGTGCCAGCAGCTCCGGCCGGGGATCCTACGAGCAGTACTTC. Amino acid sequence: CASSSGRGSYEQYF.

This sequence joins TRBV4-1 and TRBJ1-5; D ambiguous. Trimming took 4 bases from V and 1 from J, leaving 8 bases between them. The germline CDR1 and CDR2 sequences are MGHRA and YSYEKL. This CDR3 spans 14 amino acids. In nucleotides, the CDR3 is TGCGCCAGCAGCCTCGACACGAGCAATCAGCCCCAGCATTTT. This translates into CASSLDTSNQPQHF.

The V gene is TRBV6-5, the J gene TRBJ2-7; D might be TRBD2 (5 bases). Germline CDR1 MNHEY, CDR2 SVGAGI. The CDR3 is 14 residues long. The V end lost 6 bases, the J end lost 3 bases, and 15 bases lay between the germline ends. DNA for the CDR3: TGTGCCAGCAGGCGACAAGTTGAGGGCTACGAGCAGTACTTC. Its translation: CASRRQVEGYEQYF.

The V gene is TRBV29-1, the J gene TRBJ1-5; 9 bases align to TRBD1. CDR1 is SQVTM, CDR2 ANQGSEA, per germline. The ends lost 6 bases at V and 9 bases at J; junction bases unmatched: 9. This CDR3 contains 13 residues. The CDR3 sequence: CSVGTGRDRPQHF. The CDR3 nucleotides read TGCAGCGTCGGGACAGGGAGGGATCGGCCCCAGCATTTT. The variable domain in full, with the rest retrieved from reference TRBV29-1 and TRBJ1-5, is SAVISQKPSRDICQRGTSLTIQCQVDSQVTMMFWYRQQPGQSLTLIATANQGSEATYESGFVIDKFPISRPNLTFSTLTVSNMSPEDSSIYLCSVGTGRDRPQHFGDGTRLSIL.

This clone was recorded a few times. The rearrangement links TRBV6-6 to TRBJ1-5; no firm D call. V was shortened by 4 bases and J by 1 base, with 14 bases between the two germline ends. Germline V gives CDR1 MNHNY, CDR2 SVGAGI (reference sequence). The CDR3 extends over 16 amino acids. CDR3 sequence reads: CASSSPAVQSNQPQHF. The CDR3 DNA reads as TGTGCCAGCAGTTCGCCAGCGGTCCAGAGCAATCAGCCCCAGCATTTT.

V usage is TRBV10-3 and J usage is TRBJ1-5; a weak D match, TRBD1 (6 bases). V dropped 2 bases and J dropped 1 base, with 9 bases sitting between them. Germline V CDR1 and CDR2: ENHRY, SYGVKD. The CDR3 consists of 15 residues. The CDR3 spells CAISEEQGSNQPQHF. Here the CDR3 DNA reads TGTGCCATCAGTGAGGAACAGGGAAGCAATCAGCCCCAGCATTTT.

The V and J genes are TRBV7-9 and TRBJ2-1, with D perhaps matching TRBD2 (6 bases). Germline CDR1 SEHNR, CDR2 FQNEAQ (reference sequence). The CDR3 sequence is 18 residues long. Trimming removed 0 bases at V and 0 bases at J, with 15 bases between. Here the CDR3 DNA reads TGTGCCAGCAGCTTAGCGACCGGCGGGGAGCGCTCCTACAATGAGCAGTTCTTC. Translated, it gives CASSLATGGERSYNEQFF.

The chain is built from TRBV29-1 and TRBJ2-1; 8 bases are shared with TRBD2. V lost 1 base and J lost 6; bases outside the gene matches: 2. The CDR3 length is 13 residues. CDR1 is SQVTM and CDR2 is ANQGSEA in the germline V gene. The CDR3 spells CSVEVTSGNEQFF. As DNA, the CDR3 is TGCAGCGTTGAAGTCACTAGCGGCAATGAGCAGTTCTTC.

This clone was counted between two and nine times. The rearrangement links TRBV7-2 to TRBJ2-3, with D possibly TRBD1 on 6 matching bases. V was trimmed by 5 bases and J by 1 base, leaving 13 bases between them. Germline loops: CDR1 SGHTA, CDR2 FQGNSA. The CDR3 contains 15 residues. The CDR3 loop reads CASSLARQGTDTQYF. CDR3 DNA: TGTGCCAGCAGCCTCGCTCGACAGGGCACAGATACGCAGTATTTT.

The rearrangement joins TRBV7-2 to TRBJ1-6; D call uncertain. CDR1 and CDR2 from the germline V gene are SGHTA and FQGNSA. This CDR3 has 12 amino acids. Trimming cost V 5 bases and J 12 bases, with 11 bases left between them. This CDR3 is CASSLTEGPLHF. CDR3 sequence (DNA): TGTGCCAGCAGCCTCACCGAGGGACCCCTCCACTTT.

The CDR3 reads CASSGEGGDYGYTF. CDR3 sequence (DNA): TGTGCCAGCAGCGGGGAGGGGGGCGACTATGGCTACACCTTC. The genes are TRBV2 and TRBJ1-2, with D possibly being TRBD1 (6 bases). V dropped 6 bases and J dropped 3 bases, with 14 bases sitting between them. The CDR3 totals 14 residues. From germline, CDR1 is SNHLY and CDR2 FYNNEI.

This clone has more than one count but fewer than ten. CDR3 nucleotides: TGTGCCAGTAGTATGACTGAAGCTTTCTTT. The encoded protein is CASSMTEAFF. The rearrangement uses TRBV14 and TRBJ1-1; D uncertain. The CDR3 runs to 10 residues. V was pared by 9 bases and J by 5 bases, with 7 bases between. The germline gives CDR1 SGHDN, CDR2 FVKESK.

The chain recombines TRBV15 with TRBJ2-1; 15 nucleotides match TRBD2. The ends lost 5 bases at V and 7 bases at J; junction bases unmatched: 3. CDR1 is LNHNV, CDR2 YYDKDF, per germline (reference sequence). The CDR3 is made up of 15 amino acids. CDR3 in amino acids: CATSGGLAGGNEQFF. CDR3 coding DNA: TGTGCCACCAGCGGAGGACTAGCGGGGGGGAATGAGCAGTTCTTC. Combining the CDR3 with reference TRBV15 and TRBJ2-1 gives the whole variable domain DAMVIQNPRYQVTQFGKPVTLSCSQTLNHNVMYWYQQKSSQAPKLLFHYYDKDFNNEADTPDNFQSRRPNTSFCFLDIRSPGLGDTAMYLCATSGGLAGGNEQFFGPGTRLTVL.

This chain connects TRBV30 to TRBJ2-7; 7 bases match TRBD2. The germline CDR1 and CDR2 sequences are GTSNPN and SVGIG (reference sequence). The CDR3 spans 14 residues. V lost 1 base and J lost 2; bases outside the gene matches: 5. CDR3 nucleotides: TGTGCCTGGAGTGGGACCGGGACTACCTACGAGCAGTACTTC. The encoded protein is CAWSGTGTTYEQYF.

The chain carries TRBV19 and TRBJ2-1; TRBD2 is a possible D gene (5 bases). Germline assignment: CDR1 LNHDA and CDR2 SQIVND (reference sequence). CDR3 length: 15 residues. V lost 6 bases, J lost 2 bases, and 14 bases lay in between. This CDR3 is CASSPMRAAYNEQFF. Written as DNA, the CDR3 is TGTGCCAGTAGCCCCATGAGGGCGGCCTACAATGAGCAGTTCTTC.

The V and J genes are TRBV5-8 and TRBJ2-7, with TRBD2 matching over 8 bases. J was trimmed by 1 base and V by 4 bases; bases with no gene match: 7. Germline V gene data show CDR1 as SGHTS and CDR2 as YDEGEE. CDR3 length equals 15 residues. The CDR3 DNA reads TGTGCCAGCAGCCGCGGTAGCGGGAATTCCTACGAGCAGTACTTC. Protein product: CASSRGSGNSYEQYF. Combining the CDR3 with reference TRBV5-8 and TRBJ2-7 gives the whole variable domain EAGVTQSPTHLIKTRGQQATLRCSPISGHTSVYWYQQALGLGLQFLLWYDEGEERNRGNFPPRFSGRQFPNYSSELNVNALELEDSALYLCASSRGSGNSYEQYFGPGTRLTVT.

The chain recombines TRBV18 with TRBJ2-7, with TRBD2 matching over 7 bases. The germline V gene encodes CDR1 KGHSH and CDR2 LQKENI. The junction had 11 bases not matched to a gene; V was cut back by 3 bases and J by 3 bases. The CDR3 extends over 16 amino acids. CDR3 protein: CASSPIGLGPRYEQYF. The CDR3, as DNA: TGTGCCAGCTCACCGATAGGACTAGGGCCCCGCTACGAGCAGTACTTC.

V gene TRBV30 combines with J gene TRBJ2-5; D may be TRBD2 (6 bases). Judging by the DNA end, TRBJ2-7 fits better; the J call may be wrong. This CDR3 has 13 residues. Germline assignment: CDR1 GTSNPN and CDR2 SVGIG (reference sequence). The CDR3 bases are TGTGCCTGGAATGGGGGAGGCGGGTACGAGCAGTACTTC. This codes for CAWNGGGGYEQYF.

The rearrangement uses TRBV9 and TRBJ1-1; tentative D call: TRBD1 (6 bases). V was shortened by 0 bases and J by 6 bases, with 9 bases between the two germline ends. This CDR3 has 13 residues. Germline loops: CDR1 SGDLS, CDR2 YYNGEE. CDR3 region: CASSVEAGAEAFF. The CDR3, as DNA: TGTGCCAGCAGCGTAGAGGCAGGGGCTGAAGCTTTCTTT.

V is TRBV18 and J is TRBJ2-7; 8 bases map to TRBD1. V lost 4 bases and J lost 2; bases outside the gene matches: 4. Germline CDR1 is KGHSH and CDR2 is LQKENI. The CDR3 runs 14 residues. CDR3 region: CASSRDRTTYEQYF. CDR3 sequence (DNA): TGTGCCAGCTCACGGGACAGGACCACCTACGAGCAGTACTTC.

CDR3 nucleotides: TGTGCCAGCAGCTTACCCAGCGGACCTACGCAGTATTTT. Its translation is CASSLPSGPTQYF. The chain has TRBV7-9 and TRBJ2-3, with D possibly TRBD2 on 5 matching bases. The germline CDR1 and CDR2 sequences are SEHNR and FQNEAQ (reference sequence). The CDR3 loop spans 13 amino acids. Trimming removed 2 bases at V and 8 bases at J, with 11 bases between.

This chain connects TRBV4-3 to TRBJ2-1, with 10 bases fitting TRBD1. V gave up 2 bases and J gave up 10 bases; unmatched junction bases: 14. Germline CDR1 LGHNA, CDR2 YSLEER. The CDR3 sequence is 17 residues long. This CDR3 reads CASSQNPLMSTGGEQFF. The CDR3 DNA sequence: TGCGCCAGCAGCCAAAATCCCCTCATGTCGACAGGGGGCGAGCAGTTCTTC.

The chain employs TRBV28 and TRBJ1-1; 7 bases align to TRBD1. The CDR3 is 16 amino acids. The germline CDR1 and CDR2 sequences are MDHEN and SYDVKM. V lost 3 bases, J lost 6 bases, and 13 bases stayed unmatched. The CDR3: CASSFAGGSLDAEAFF. DNA of the CDR3: TGTGCCAGCAGTTTTGCAGGGGGATCCCTAGATGCTGAAGCTTTCTTT.

The CDR3 DNA follows: TGTGCCAGTCGGACTAGCGGGACATCCGGGGAGCTGTTTTTT. It specifies CASRTSGTSGELFF. The chain employs TRBV5-4 and TRBJ2-2; 12 positions agree with TRBD2. The V gene end was trimmed by 8 bases and the J gene end by 6 bases; junction bases not matched to a gene: 5. Germline V gives CDR1 SGHNT, CDR2 YYREEE (reference sequence). The CDR3 covers 14 residues. The full variable domain, rest sourced from reference TRBV5-4 and TRBJ2-2, is ETGVTQSPTHLIKTRGQQVTLRCSSQSGHNTVSWYQQALGQGPQFIFQYYREEENGRGNFPPRFSGLQFPNYSSELNVNALELDDSALYLCASRTSGTSGELFFGEGSRLTVL.

The chain couples TRBV10-3 to TRBJ2-5; D not certain. The CDR3 spans 13 residues. The V and J ends lost 6 bases and 3 bases respectively, with 11 bases between them. Germline V CDR1 and CDR2: ENHRY, SYGVKD. The CDR3 sequence is CAIRVTHEETQYF. Written as DNA, the CDR3 is TGTGCCATCAGGGTGACACACGAAGAGACCCAGTACTTC.

The genes are TRBV30 and TRBJ1-3, with TRBD1 matching over 7 bases. Germline CDR1 is GTSNPN and CDR2 is SVGIG (reference sequence). The CDR3 is 14 residues long. The CDR3 DNA follows: TGTGCTGGAGGGCAGGGGGTCTCTGGAAACACCATATATTTT. Amino acids: CAGGQGVSGNTIYF.

The DNA for the CDR3 is TGTGCCAGCAGCCCAAGAGGGAGTAGCACTGAAGCTTTCTTT. Translated, it gives CASSPRGSSTEAFF. The chain combines TRBV7-3 with TRBJ1-1; D is uncertain. Germline V lookup: CDR1 SGHTA, CDR2 FQGTGA. CDR3 length equals 14 residues. Trimming took off 5 bases at V and 4 bases at J, with 14 bases between the two ends.